These 28 T cell receptor beta chains were sequenced from one sample in a study of cytotoxic CD8 clonotypes in ibrutinib-treated CLL. Profiling relied on immunoSEQ multiplex PCR, and the TCRdb table lists in-frame clones only, not all of them. The sample records roughly 250,000 clones, less than 75% being singletons. The sample here was PBMCs, taken after 24 months of ibrutinib treatment. All receptors come from a human donor with chronic lymphocytic leukemia.

The chain recombines TRBV6-6 with TRBJ1-1; 7 bases fit TRBD1. Germline CDR1 is MNHNY and CDR2 is SVGAGI (reference sequence). The CDR3 consists of 12 residues. V gave up 6 bases and J gave up 7 bases; unmatched junction bases: 5. CDR3 sequence reads: CASSIQGIEAFF. The DNA of the CDR3 is TGTGCCAGCAGCATACAGGGGATTGAAGCTTTCTTT.

In its sample, this clone was seen a few times. The chain recombines TRBV10-1 with TRBJ2-3, with 11 bases lining up with TRBD2. There are 11 residues in the CDR3. The trim removed 6 bases at V and 14 bases at J, leaving 4 bases unmatched. CDR1 and CDR2 from the germline V gene are WNHNN and SYGVQD (reference sequence). CDR3 region: CASRLAGEWYF. The CDR3 DNA sequence: TGCGCCAGCAGACTAGCGGGAGAATGGTATTTT.

This clone was detected only once. V gene TRBV30 combines with J gene TRBJ2-5; the D is unclear. V dropped 4 bases and J dropped 4 bases, with 10 bases sitting between them. CDR3 length: 12 residues. Germline values: CDR1 GTSNPN, CDR2 SVGIG (reference sequence). CDR3 protein: CAWKGRIETQYF. CDR3 DNA: TGTGCCTGGAAGGGCAGGATAGAGACCCAGTACTTC.

CDR3 residues: CASSLDVHEQYF. In DNA, the CDR3 is TGCGCCAGCAGCTTGGATGTCCACGAGCAGTACTTC. This chain connects TRBV5-1 to TRBJ2-7, with D uncertain. From germline, CDR1 is SGHRS and CDR2 YFSETQ. V lost 0 bases to trimming and J lost 5 bases, with 6 bases between them. The CDR3 sequence is 12 residues long.

This clone showed up just once. J is TRBJ2-7 and V is TRBV2, with D perhaps matching TRBD1 (6 bases). Germline CDR1 SNHLY, CDR2 FYNNEI. This CDR3 region has 13 residues. V dropped 7 bases and J dropped 4 bases, with 14 bases sitting between them. This chain's CDR3 is CASTWTDPYEQYF. The CDR3 coding sequence is TGTGCCAGCACGTGGACAGACCCTTACGAGCAGTACTTC. The variable domain in full, completed from reference TRBV2 and TRBJ2-7, reads EPEVTQTPSHQVTQMGQEVILRCVPISNHLYFYWYRQILGQKVEFLVSFYNNEISEKSEIFDDQFSVERPDGSNFTLKIRSTKLEDSAMYFCASTWTDPYEQYFGPGTRLTVT.

This chain uses TRBV4-2 with TRBJ2-2; D remains ambiguous. Germline V gene data show CDR1 as LGHNA and CDR2 as YNFKEQ. Trimming cost V 4 bases and J 0 bases, with 6 bases left between them. The CDR3 runs to 14 residues. CDR3 coding DNA: TGTGCCAGCAGCCTTTCGGCGAACACCGGGGAGCTGTTTTTT. The encoded protein is CASSLSANTGELFF.

In its sample, this clone was seen a few times. This chain connects TRBV6-1 to TRBJ2-7; TRBD2 matches 10 bases. The CDR3 contains 14 residues. CDR1 and CDR2 from the germline V gene are MNHNS and SASEGT. With V trimmed by 4 bases and J by 5 bases, 5 bases remained unmatched. CDR3 sequence reads: CASSAAGGPNEQYF. CDR3 bases: TGTGCCAGCAGTGCAGCGGGAGGGCCCAACGAGCAGTACTTC.

The chain links TRBV10-3 to TRBJ2-3, with TRBD2 matching 9 bases. The CDR3 length is 16 residues. Looked up from germline, CDR1 is ENHRY and CDR2 is SYGVKD. The junction had 3 bases not matched to a gene; V was cut back by 0 bases and J by 2 bases. CDR3 nucleotides: TGTGCCATCAGTGAGTCACTAGCGGGCCCCACAGATACGCAGTATTTT. Protein sequence: CAISESLAGPTDTQYF.

The rearrangement joins TRBV7-9 to TRBJ1-1; D gene uncertain. Trimming left V 6 bases short and J 5 bases short, with 1 base between. CDR1 and CDR2 from the germline V gene are SEHNR and FQNEAQ (reference sequence). The CDR3 extends over 9 amino acids. The CDR3 here is CASSTEAFF. The CDR3 DNA reads as TGTGCCAGCAGTACTGAAGCTTTCTTT.

The chain employs TRBV6-1 and TRBJ2-2, with 10 nucleotides matching TRBD1. Germline loops: CDR1 MNHNS, CDR2 SASEGT. The J segment lost 5 bases and the V segment lost 6 bases, leaving 6 bases of the junction unmatched. This CDR3 has 15 amino acids. DNA for the CDR3: TGTGCCAGCAGACCCGACAGGGGGCAGACCGGGGAGCTGTTTTTT. This sequence encodes CASRPDRGQTGELFF.

The V call is TRBV6-1, the J call TRBJ2-3; 8 bases are shared with TRBD1. Germline trimming cut 3 bases from V and 8 bases from J; bases unmatched to any gene: 16. CDR1 is MNHNS, CDR2 SASEGT, per germline. This CDR3 comprises 17 residues. CDR3 sequence (DNA): TGTGCCAGCAGTGAGGGATCCAGGGGGCAGACATCGGGTACGCAGTATTTT. As protein: CASSEGSRGQTSGTQYF.

The rearrangement uses TRBV5-1 and TRBJ2-7; TRBD1 might be the D (6 bases). The V and J ends lost 2 bases and 7 bases respectively, with 13 bases between them. The CDR3 covers 13 residues. Germline CDR1 and CDR2: SGHRS and YFSETQ. The CDR3 nucleotides are TGCGCCAGCAGCTTACAGGGAACGGGGGAGCAGTACTTC. This translates into CASSLQGTGEQYF.

The rearrangement joins TRBV7-6 to TRBJ2-1; no clear D gene. The CDR3 is 9 residues long. Germline V gene data show CDR1 as SGHVS and CDR2 as FNYEAQ. The CDR3 region has the DNA TGTGCGGTGGGATCGGAGCAGTTCTTC. This gives the protein CAVGSEQFF. Complete variable domain (other parts from reference TRBV7-6 and TRBJ2-1): GAGVSQSPRYKVTKRGQDVALRCDPISGHVSLYWYRQALGQGPEFLTYFNYEAQQDKSGLPNDRFSAERPEGSISTLTIQRTEQRDSAMYRCAVGSEQFFGPGTRLTVL.

The gene calls are TRBV28 and TRBJ1-1; perhaps TRBD1 as D (5 bases). With 6 bases removed from V and 1 base from J, the gap between germline ends came to 15 bases. Germline values: CDR1 MDHEN, CDR2 SYDVKM. The CDR3 length is 15 residues. This chain's CDR3 is CASSRPGTQNTEAFF. The CDR3 nucleotides read TGTGCCAGCAGCCGGCCCGGGACCCAGAACACTGAAGCTTTCTTT.

This clone was seen only once. The chain combines TRBV28 with TRBJ2-3, with no clear D. The CDR3 consists of 12 residues. Trimming removed 2 bases at V and 3 bases at J, with 3 bases between. Germline CDR1 reads MDHEN; CDR2 reads SYDVKM. This CDR3 reads CASSLATDTQYF. The CDR3 bases are TGTGCCAGCAGTTTAGCGACAGATACGCAGTATTTT.

The chain carries TRBV7-9 and TRBJ2-1, with 8 positions matching TRBD2. This CDR3 has 13 amino acids. Looked up from germline, CDR1 is SEHNR and CDR2 is FQNEAQ (reference sequence). V was clipped by 3 bases and J by 9 bases; unmatched bases: 4. CDR3 loop: CASSLGTRVEQFF. CDR3 coding DNA: TGTGCCAGCAGCTTGGGGACTAGAGTTGAGCAGTTCTTC.

In nucleotides, the CDR3 is TGTGCCAGCAGCCAAGATGCTAGCGGGAGAACAGATACGCAGTATTTT. It specifies CASSQDASGRTDTQYF. The genes are TRBV4-2 and TRBJ2-3, with 10 positions matching TRBD2. The length of the CDR3 is 16 residues. The V gene's germline CDR1 is LGHNA and CDR2 YNFKEQ. V lost 0 bases and J lost 3; bases outside the gene matches: 3.

Here the CDR3 reads CASSVGGTAIYGYTF. CDR3 bases: TGTGCCAGCAGCGTAGGAGGGACAGCGATCTATGGCTACACCTTC. The chain recombines TRBV9 with TRBJ1-2; the match to TRBD1 covers 7 bases. V was clipped by 0 bases and J by 4 bases; unmatched bases: 6. The CDR3 runs 15 residues. Germline V gives CDR1 SGDLS, CDR2 YYNGEE.

V gene TRBV7-9 combines with J gene TRBJ2-3, with D possibly being TRBD2 (6 bases). With 1 base removed from V and 4 bases from J, the gap between germline ends came to 12 bases. Germline CDR1 SEHNR, CDR2 FQNEAQ (reference sequence). The CDR3 loop spans 15 amino acids. The CDR3 sequence is CASSLGGDGPDTQYF. Here the CDR3 DNA reads TGTGCCAGCAGCTTAGGGGGGGACGGGCCAGATACGCAGTATTTT.

V usage is TRBV30 and J usage is TRBJ2-7; either TRBD1 or TRBD2 may supply D (5 bases each). The CDR3 has 15 residues. In germline, CDR1 is GTSNPN, CDR2 SVGIG (reference sequence). V was clipped by 3 bases and J by 3 bases, with 18 bases between them. The CDR3 bases are TGTGCCTGGAGCGGACGGGACGGGGTCGGCTACGAGCAGTACTTC. Its translation is CAWSGRDGVGYEQYF.

V gene TRBV7-2 combines with J gene TRBJ2-3, with TRBD2 identical over 12 bases. CDR1 and CDR2 from the germline V gene are SGHTA and FQGNSA. J was trimmed by 0 bases and V by 5 bases; bases with no gene match: 3. This CDR3 region has 16 residues. This CDR3 is CASSDGLAGSTDTQYF. The DNA for the CDR3 is TGTGCCAGCAGCGACGGACTAGCGGGAAGCACAGATACGCAGTATTTT.

V and J are TRBV11-1 and TRBJ1-3; tentatively, D is TRBD1 (5 bases). Germline V gene data show CDR1 as SGHAT and CDR2 as FQDESV (reference sequence). Between the trimmed V and J ends, which lost 5 bases and 0 bases, there was a span of 8 bases. This CDR3 comprises 14 residues. The CDR3 DNA follows: TGTGCCAGCAGCACAGGCAACTCTGGAAACACCATATATTTT. It is translated as CASSTGNSGNTIYF.

The chain combines TRBV5-6 with TRBJ1-1, with 7 bases aligning to TRBD1. Germline V gene sequence: CDR1 SGHDT, CDR2 YYEEEE. V lost 2 bases, J lost 5 bases, and 3 bases stayed unmatched. The CDR3 runs 13 residues. The CDR3 region is CASSLQGSTEAFF. CDR3 DNA sequence: TGTGCCAGCAGCTTACAGGGGTCAACTGAAGCTTTCTTT.

The gene calls are TRBV6-5 and TRBJ1-1; D is unclear. This CDR3 spans 13 amino acids. Trimming removed 4 bases from V and 0 bases from J, with 6 bases in between. Germline V gene data show CDR1 as MNHEY and CDR2 as SVGAGI. The CDR3 is CASSFTMNTEAFF. The CDR3, as DNA: TGTGCCAGCAGTTTTACCATGAACACTGAAGCTTTCTTT.

The DNA of the CDR3 is TGTGCCAGCAGTTCGTGGGGGCACGGCGAGCAGTACTTC. As protein: CASSSWGHGEQYF. The V call is TRBV6-6, the J call TRBJ2-7; tentative D call: TRBD1 (6 bases). Trimming took 4 bases from V and 6 from J, leaving 13 bases between them. There are 13 residues in the CDR3. Germline V gene data show CDR1 as MNHNY and CDR2 as SVGAGI (reference sequence).

CDR3 nucleotide sequence: TGCAGCGTACCTTGGGCGGGGGCTAGCACAGATACGCAGTATTTT. Amino acid sequence: CSVPWAGASTDTQYF. The chain joins TRBV29-1 to TRBJ2-3; the D gene is possibly TRBD2 (7 bases). The germline gives CDR1 SQVTM, CDR2 ANQGSEA. Trimming cost V 6 bases and J 0 bases, with 16 bases left between them. The CDR3 consists of 15 residues.

V is TRBV7-9 and J is TRBJ2-1; D ambiguous. Germline loops: CDR1 SEHNR, CDR2 FQNEAQ (reference sequence). The CDR3 covers 14 residues. Trimming pared 4 bases from V and 5 bases from J, leaving 12 bases between. CDR3 nucleotide sequence: TGTGCCAGCAGCTCCCCTTCAAGCAACAATGAGCAGTTCTTC. Protein: CASSSPSSNNEQFF.

The CDR3: CASSDRLAGTGELFF. In nucleotides, the CDR3 is TGTGCCAGCAGTGATCGACTAGCGGGAACCGGGGAGCTGTTTTTT. The chain recombines TRBV2 with TRBJ2-2; 11 nucleotides match TRBD2. Germline loops: CDR1 SNHLY, CDR2 FYNNEI. The junction had 2 bases not matched to a gene; V was cut back by 3 bases and J by 5 bases. The CDR3 has 15 residues.